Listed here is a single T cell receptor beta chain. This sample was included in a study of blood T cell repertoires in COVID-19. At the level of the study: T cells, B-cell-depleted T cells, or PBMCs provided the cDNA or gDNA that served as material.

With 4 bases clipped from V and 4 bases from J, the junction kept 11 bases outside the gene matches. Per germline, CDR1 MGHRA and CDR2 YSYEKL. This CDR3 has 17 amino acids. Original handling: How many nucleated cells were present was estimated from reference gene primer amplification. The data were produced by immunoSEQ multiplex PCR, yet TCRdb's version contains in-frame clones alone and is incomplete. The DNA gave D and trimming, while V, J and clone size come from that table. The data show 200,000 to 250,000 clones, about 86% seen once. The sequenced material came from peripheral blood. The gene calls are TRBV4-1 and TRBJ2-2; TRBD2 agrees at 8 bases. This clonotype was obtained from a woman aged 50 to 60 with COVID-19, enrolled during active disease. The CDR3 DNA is TGCGCCAGCAGCCCGTATGGAGTAGCGGGGCCCACCGGGGAGCTGTTTTTT. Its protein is CASSPYGVAGPTGELFF.